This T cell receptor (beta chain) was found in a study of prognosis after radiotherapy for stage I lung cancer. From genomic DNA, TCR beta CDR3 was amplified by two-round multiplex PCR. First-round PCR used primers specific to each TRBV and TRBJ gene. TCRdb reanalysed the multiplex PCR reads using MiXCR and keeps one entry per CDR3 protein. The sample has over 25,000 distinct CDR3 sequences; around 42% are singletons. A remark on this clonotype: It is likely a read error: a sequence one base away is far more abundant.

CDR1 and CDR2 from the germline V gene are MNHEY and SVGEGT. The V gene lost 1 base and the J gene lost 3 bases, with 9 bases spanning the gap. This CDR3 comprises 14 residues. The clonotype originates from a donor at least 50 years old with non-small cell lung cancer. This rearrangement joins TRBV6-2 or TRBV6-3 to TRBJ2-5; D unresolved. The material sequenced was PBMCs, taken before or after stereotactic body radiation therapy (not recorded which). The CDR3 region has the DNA TGTGCCAGCAGTTACTACTACAGAGAAGAGACCCAGTACTTC. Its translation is CASSYYYREETQYF.